One sample yielded the 8 T cell receptor beta chains listed below, sequenced in a study of blood T cell repertoires in COVID-19. Produced via immunoSEQ multiplex PCR; TCRdb's table is partial and in-frame only. The table shows approximately 230,000 clones, with around 84% occurring only once. The sample taken for sequencing was PBMCs or T cells enriched from blood (not recorded which). These receptor sequences come from a man aged 35 to 55 who had recovered from COVID-19.

This clone appeared a few times. The CDR3 protein is CASSETGTGNEKLFF. The DNA for the CDR3 is TGTGCCAGCAGCGAGACCGGGACAGGGAATGAAAAACTGTTTTTT. The chain couples TRBV9 to TRBJ1-4; 9 nucleotides align to TRBD1. Losses at the gene ends were 3 bases for V and 5 bases for J; bases not matched to a gene: 5. Germline values: CDR1 SGDLS, CDR2 YYNGEE. CDR3 length: 15 residues. Full variable domain (rest looked up from reference TRBV9 and TRBJ1-4): DSGVTQTPKHLITATGQRVTLRCSPRSGDLSVYWYQQSLDQGLQFLIQYYNGEERAKGNILERFSAQQFPDLHSELNLSSLELGDSALYFCASSETGTGNEKLFFGSGTQLSVL.

This chain uses TRBV10-3 with TRBJ1-2; tentatively, D is TRBD1 (5 bases). This CDR3 contains 13 residues. Germline V CDR1 and CDR2: ENHRY, SYGVKD. V lost 3 bases and J lost 4, with 9 bases in between. In nucleotides, the CDR3 is TGTGCCATCAGTGAAGAAACAGGCTATGGCTACACCTTC. Residues: CAISEETGYGYTF.

V usage is TRBV28 and J usage is TRBJ1-2; TRBD1 agrees at 10 bases. The ends lost 6 bases at V and 8 bases at J; junction bases unmatched: 9. The CDR3 is 14 amino acids. The germline gives CDR1 MDHEN, CDR2 SYDVKM. The DNA of the CDR3 is TGTGCCAGCAGGAAACCGGGACAGGGGATAGGCTACACCTTC. Protein: CASRKPGQGIGYTF.

The chain carries TRBV15 and TRBJ2-2, with TRBD2 as a possible D gene (5 bases). Germline CDR1 LNHNV, CDR2 YYDKDF (reference sequence). The V and J ends lost 3 bases and 6 bases respectively, with 11 bases between them. The CDR3 totals 14 residues. CDR3 amino acids: CATSSVHGAGELFF. CDR3 DNA: TGTGCCACCAGCAGTGTTCACGGGGCCGGGGAGCTGTTTTTT.

This chain connects TRBV2 to TRBJ1-1, with D uncertain. There are 14 residues in the CDR3. CDR1 and CDR2 from the germline V gene are SNHLY and FYNNEI. The V gene lost 3 bases and the J gene lost 1 base, with 9 bases spanning the gap. The CDR3 coding sequence is TGTGCCAGCAGTGACGCAGCGACGAACACTGAAGCTTTCTTT. Its translation: CASSDAATNTEAFF.

The J gene is TRBJ2-1, the V gene TRBV24-1, with TRBD2 matching over 8 bases. The length of the CDR3 is 15 residues. CDR1 is KGHDR and CDR2 is SFDVKD in the germline V gene. The V segment lost 4 bases and the J segment 4 bases; nucleotides outside the gene matches: 5. Here the CDR3 DNA reads TGTGCCACCAGTGAGTCGGGGGGGCGTTACAATGAGCAGTTCTTC. Protein product: CATSESGGRYNEQFF.

Only one count was recorded for this clone. The rearrangement links TRBV7-3 to TRBJ2-3; D might be TRBD2 (6 bases). Trimming took 5 bases from V and 2 from J, leaving 17 bases between them. The CDR3 length is 16 residues. The germline V gene has CDR1 SGHTA and CDR2 FQGTGA. The CDR3 DNA reads TGTGCCAGCAGCCCCCGGGGGAGCGGAATCACAGATACGCAGTATTTT. Its translation is CASSPRGSGITDTQYF.

The chain links TRBV3-1 (or the pseudogene TRBV3-2) to TRBJ1-2; D call uncertain. Germline V gene data show CDR1 as LGHDT and CDR2 as YNNKEL (reference sequence). This CDR3 spans 12 amino acids. The V end was cut by 4 bases, the J end by 8 bases, with 11 bases between. The CDR3 region has the DNA TGTGCCAGCAGCCTCAGTTTGGGCGGCTACACCTTC. Protein sequence: CASSLSLGGYTF.